This TCR beta chain is from a study of shared clonotypes between healthy human individuals. Study results and limitations: Clonotypes which were not shared had lower generation probabilities than clonotypes that all four donors shared.

Only CD45RO-negative cells positively selected for CCR7 counted as naive CD8 cells, so terminally differentiated effector memory CD45RA+ cells were excluded. Notes on this clone: Its antigen is currently unknown.

In the original workflow: There were no quality scores in the junction-only immunoSEQ sequences, so filtering differed. The assay was immunoSEQ multiplex PCR, and TCRdb's table has in-frame clones only and misses some. That table is the source of V, J and clone size, and D and trimming were worked out from the DNA. This sample carries about 2.2 million clones, 93% of them seen once, and the ten largest clones take roughly 1.7%. Germline assignment: CDR1 MNHEY and CDR2 SMNVEV (reference sequence). Trimming removed 7 bases from V and 5 bases from J; junction bases left unmatched: 10. The CDR3 consists of 14 residues.

The sequence was collected from a man younger than 30 in good health. Some clones in this sample may be carry-over from other donors' samples. J is TRBJ2-7 and V is TRBV27; 8 positions agree with TRBD1. Sequenced sample: naive CD8+ T cells from PBMCs. The CDR3 DNA follows: TGTGCCAGCACTTCCCTGACAGGGGTGAACGAGCAGTACTTC. It yields the protein CASTSLTGVNEQYF.